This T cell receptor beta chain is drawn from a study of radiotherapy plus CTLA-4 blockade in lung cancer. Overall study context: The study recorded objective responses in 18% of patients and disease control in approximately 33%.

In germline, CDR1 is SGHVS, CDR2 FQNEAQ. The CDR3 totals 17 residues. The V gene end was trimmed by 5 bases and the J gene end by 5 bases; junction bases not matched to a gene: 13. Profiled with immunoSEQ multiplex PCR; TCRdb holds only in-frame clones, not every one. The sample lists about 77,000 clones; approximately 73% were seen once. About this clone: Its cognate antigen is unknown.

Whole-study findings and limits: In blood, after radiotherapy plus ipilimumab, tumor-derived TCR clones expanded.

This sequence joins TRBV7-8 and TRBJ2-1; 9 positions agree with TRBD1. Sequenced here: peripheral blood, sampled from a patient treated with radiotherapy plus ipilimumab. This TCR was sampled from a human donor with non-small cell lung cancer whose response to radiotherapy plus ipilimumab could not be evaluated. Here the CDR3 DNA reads TGTGCCAGCAGCCCTTGGACAGGGGCCAAAAATGACAATGAGCAGTTCTTC. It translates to CASSPWTGAKNDNEQFF.